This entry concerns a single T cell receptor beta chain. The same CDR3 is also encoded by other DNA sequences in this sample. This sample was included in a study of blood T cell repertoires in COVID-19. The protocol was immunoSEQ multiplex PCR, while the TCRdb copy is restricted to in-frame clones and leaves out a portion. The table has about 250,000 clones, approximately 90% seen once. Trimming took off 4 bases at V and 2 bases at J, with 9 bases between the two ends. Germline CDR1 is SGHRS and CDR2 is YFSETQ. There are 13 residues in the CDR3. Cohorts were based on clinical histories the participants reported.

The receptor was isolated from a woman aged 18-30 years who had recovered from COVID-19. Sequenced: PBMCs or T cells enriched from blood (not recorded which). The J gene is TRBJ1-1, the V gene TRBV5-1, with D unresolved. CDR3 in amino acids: CASSGQTNTEAFF. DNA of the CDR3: TGCGCCAGCAGCGGCCAGACAAACACTGAAGCTTTCTTT.